The T cell receptor beta chain described here comes from a study of blood T cell repertoires in COVID-19. About the research overall: The United States, Italy and Spain supplied acute and convalescent COVID-19 samples. The analysed material was cDNA or gDNA that came from T cells, B-cell-depleted T cells, or PBMCs.

V was pared by 3 bases and J by 7 bases, with 2 bases of the junction left unmatched. Germline values: CDR1 SGHTA, CDR2 FQGNSA. This CDR3 comprises 13 residues. In the authors' workflow: Reference gene primer amplification gave estimated nucleated cell counts. Some clones are missing from TCRdb's copy, which holds only in-frame ones; the method was immunoSEQ multiplex PCR. That table supplies the V and J calls and clone size; D and trimming were determined from the DNA. In the table there are 150,000 to 200,000 clones, roughly 90% of which are singletons. This clone appeared a single time. Seattle's cohort entered during active infection and was followed longitudinally.

This sequence originates from a man aged 25 to 40 with COVID-19, enrolled during active disease. The gene calls are TRBV7-2 and TRBJ2-1; 8 bases are a match to TRBD2. Sequencing input: peripheral blood. The CDR3 sequence is CASSFSGGNEQFF. As DNA, the CDR3 is TGTGCCAGCAGCTTTTCGGGAGGGAATGAGCAGTTCTTC.